What follows is one T cell receptor (beta chain) and its context. The data belong to a study of blood T cell repertoires in COVID-19. Study context: Sample material is recorded as cDNA or gDNA derived from T cells, B-cell-depleted T cells, or PBMCs.

Produced via immunoSEQ multiplex PCR; TCRdb's table is partial and in-frame only. The sample carries tens of thousands of clones, roughly nine tenths recorded once. V was clipped by 7 bases and J by 6 bases; unmatched bases: 14. Per the germline V gene, CDR1 is MDHEN and CDR2 is SYDVKM. This CDR3 spans 15 amino acids. This sequence joins TRBV28 and TRBJ1-2; 7 bases are a match to TRBD1. Sequenced: peripheral blood. This TCR was sampled from a human donor in a cohort sampled during active COVID-19. The CDR3 bases are TGTGCCAGCACCCTGACAGGGAACCATTTAAATGGCTACACCTTC. Protein product: CASTLTGNHLNGYTF.